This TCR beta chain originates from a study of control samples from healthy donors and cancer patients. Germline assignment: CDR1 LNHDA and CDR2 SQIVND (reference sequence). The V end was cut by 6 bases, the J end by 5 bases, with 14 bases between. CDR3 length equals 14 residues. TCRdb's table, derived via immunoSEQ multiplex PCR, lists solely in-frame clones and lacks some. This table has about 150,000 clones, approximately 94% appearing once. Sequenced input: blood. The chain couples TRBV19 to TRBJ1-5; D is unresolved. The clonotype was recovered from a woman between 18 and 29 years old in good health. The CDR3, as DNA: TGTGCCAGTAGGGGTCTATATAGAGATCAGCCCCAGCATTTT. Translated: CASRGLYRDQPQHF.